The 23 T cell receptor beta chains presented below share a single source sample, sequenced in a study of T cell responses to AZD1222 COVID-19 vaccine. Libraries were prepared by immunoSEQ multiplex PCR; TCRdb keeps only in-frame clonotypes and omits some of them. The sample shows 100,000 to 120,000 clones, approximately 88% of them seen only once. Sequenced here: peripheral blood, sampled 28 days after the second AZD1222 dose. The receptors come from an adult who received the AZD1222 COVID-19 vaccine.

The chain is built from TRBV13 and TRBJ2-1; D might be TRBD1 (6 bases). Trimming took 2 bases from V and 5 from J, leaving 13 bases between them. The V gene's germline CDR1 is PRHDT and CDR2 FYEKMQ (reference sequence). This CDR3 has 15 residues. DNA for the CDR3: TGTGCCAGCAGCTTATTGGCAGGGGCCCACAATGAGCAGTTCTTC. Amino acid sequence: CASSLLAGAHNEQFF.

This clone was observed once. V usage is TRBV19 and J usage is TRBJ1-1; perhaps TRBD1 as D (5 bases). The CDR3 runs to 12 residues. Between the trimmed V and J ends, which lost 6 bases and 4 bases, there was a span of 9 bases. Germline V CDR1 and CDR2: LNHDA, SQIVND (reference sequence). The CDR3 sequence is CASSGHSTEAFF. Written as DNA, the CDR3 is TGTGCCAGTAGCGGACACTCCACTGAAGCTTTCTTT. The variable domain in full, with the rest retrieved from reference TRBV19 and TRBJ1-1, is DGGITQSPKYLFRKEGQNVTLSCEQNLNHDAMYWYRQDPGQGLRLIYYSQIVNDFQKGDIAEGYSVSREKKESFPLTVTSAQKNPTAFYLCASSGHSTEAFFGQGTRLTVV.

The chain uses TRBV7-2 and TRBJ2-7; no clear D. CDR3 length equals 14 residues. The germline V and J ends were trimmed by 4 bases and 1 base, with 11 bases remaining between them. Looked up from germline, CDR1 is SGHTA and CDR2 is FQGNSA. Here the CDR3 reads CASSSVGLSYEQYF. In DNA, the CDR3 is TGTGCCAGCAGCTCCGTCGGCTTATCCTACGAGCAGTACTTC.

The chain joins TRBV18 to TRBJ2-5; D unresolved. The V end was cut by 5 bases, the J end by 2 bases, with 9 bases between. Germline lookup yields CDR1 KGHSH and CDR2 LQKENI. The CDR3 spans 13 residues. The CDR3 loop is CASSVQVQETQYF. CDR3 in DNA: TGTGCCAGCTCAGTGCAAGTTCAAGAGACCCAGTACTTC.

The chain couples TRBV7-2 to TRBJ1-2, with TRBD1 matching 7 bases. The germline gives CDR1 SGHTA, CDR2 FQGNSA. The length of the CDR3 is 16 residues. J lost 4 bases, V lost 2 bases, and 10 bases had no gene match. The CDR3 loop is CASSLSATGTLYGYTF. The CDR3 coding sequence is TGTGCCAGCAGCTTATCCGCGACAGGGACCCTCTATGGCTACACCTTC.

V gene TRBV18 combines with J gene TRBJ1-6, with TRBD1 matching over 7 bases. Germline assignment: CDR1 KGHSH and CDR2 LQKENI. V gave up 1 base and J gave up 6 bases; unmatched junction bases: 0. The CDR3 length is 14 residues. The CDR3: CASSPRDSNSPLHF. Here the CDR3 DNA reads TGTGCCAGCTCACCACGGGACAGTAATTCACCCCTCCACTTT.

The genes are TRBV7-3 and TRBJ2-5; 13 bases agree with TRBD2. Germline V lookup: CDR1 SGHTA, CDR2 FQGTGA. V gave up 5 bases and J gave up 5 bases; unmatched junction bases: 17. The CDR3 runs to 19 residues. DNA for the CDR3: TGTGCCAGCAGCGAAACCCCCCCGGGACTAGCGGGGCCGGGGGAGACCCAGTACTTC. Translating it yields CASSETPPGLAGPGETQYF. Complete variable domain (other parts from reference TRBV7-3 and TRBJ2-5): GAGVSQTPSNKVTEKGKYVELRCDPISGHTALYWYRQSLGQGPEFLIYFQGTGAADDSGLPNDRFFAVRPEGSVSTLKIQRTERGDSAVYLCASSETPPGLAGPGETQYFGPGTRLLVL.

The chain has TRBV7-2 and TRBJ1-4; a weak D match, TRBD1 (6 bases). The CDR3 has 18 residues. CDR1 SGHTA and CDR2 FQGNSA come from the germline V gene. Trimming took 6 bases from V and 0 from J, leaving 20 bases between them. DNA for the CDR3: TGTGCCAGCAGGCGAAACGGACAGCCGTTTTCAACTAATGAAAAACTGTTTTTT. Translated, it gives CASRRNGQPFSTNEKLFF. Variable domain in full (rest from reference TRBV7-2 and TRBJ1-4): GAGVSQSPSNKVTEKGKDVELRCDPISGHTALYWYRQSLGQGLEFLIYFQGNSAPDKSGLPSDRFSAERTGGSVSTLTIQRTQQEDSAVYLCASRRNGQPFSTNEKLFFGSGTQLSVL.

The chain employs TRBV6-5 and TRBJ1-5; D possibly corresponds to TRBD1 (6 bases). Trimming stripped 6 bases from V and 7 bases from J, with 16 bases between. The CDR3 has 14 amino acids. Per the germline V gene, CDR1 is MNHEY and CDR2 is SVGAGI. The CDR3 DNA follows: TGTGCCAGCAGCTCTACGGGACAAAGGCAGCCCCAGCATTTT. It translates to CASSSTGQRQPQHF.

This clone was seen more than once but under ten times. This sequence joins TRBV29-1 and TRBJ1-2; D unclear. In germline, CDR1 is SQVTM, CDR2 ANQGSEA. The CDR3 totals 13 residues. V was trimmed by 5 bases and J by 0 bases, leaving 10 bases between them. CDR3 nucleotide sequence: TGCAGCGTTACCGGGGAGGCTAACTATGGCTACACCTTC. Protein sequence: CSVTGEANYGYTF.

The genes are TRBV5-6 and TRBJ1-2, with 10 bases aligning to TRBD1. The CDR3 runs to 15 residues. With V trimmed by 3 bases and J by 4 bases, 6 bases remained unmatched. Germline loops: CDR1 SGHDT, CDR2 YYEEEE. CDR3 sequence: CASSSDRGVRYGYTF. The CDR3 DNA is TGTGCCAGCAGCTCGGACAGGGGGGTTCGCTATGGCTACACCTTC.

V is TRBV6-5 and J is TRBJ2-7, with D tentatively TRBD2 (6 bases). With 7 bases removed from V and 3 bases from J, the gap between germline ends came to 19 bases. The germline gives CDR1 MNHEY, CDR2 SVGAGI. The CDR3 length is 15 residues. The CDR3 is CASTRTGETHYEQYF. DNA for the CDR3: TGTGCCAGCACTCGGACGGGGGAAACACACTACGAGCAGTACTTC.

V gene TRBV10-3 combines with J gene TRBJ1-6, with 12 bases lining up with TRBD1. The germline CDR1 and CDR2 sequences are ENHRY and SYGVKD. V lost 4 bases to trimming and J lost 9 bases; unmatched junction nucleotides: 13. The CDR3 consists of 18 residues. DNA for the CDR3: TGTGCCATCAGTGTGGGACAGGGGGCTCGTCTGGCAGGTTCACCCCTCCACTTT. Amino acid sequence: CAISVGQGARLAGSPLHF.

The chain joins TRBV2 to TRBJ2-7; the D gene could be TRBD1 or TRBD2 (6 bases each). CDR1 is SNHLY and CDR2 is FYNNEI in the germline V gene. Trimming shortened V by 5 bases and J by 5 bases, and 13 bases separated the two germline ends. The CDR3 covers 13 residues. CDR3 coding DNA: TGTGCCAGCAGTCCGGGGGCAGCCCACGAGCAGTACTTC. Translating gives CASSPGAAHEQYF.

The DNA for the CDR3 is TGCGCCAGCAGCCAAGATCGCGCCAGAAACTATGGCTACACCTTC. Translating gives CASSQDRARNYGYTF. The chain links TRBV4-1 to TRBJ1-2; D remains unclear. The CDR3 length is 15 residues. The ends were cut back, 0 bases at V and 2 bases at J, with 10 bases in the middle. Germline V gives CDR1 MGHRA, CDR2 YSYEKL.

V is TRBV7-2 and J is TRBJ2-2; the D gene is possibly TRBD2 (5 bases). V was pared by 0 bases and J by 4 bases, with 9 bases between. The CDR3 loop spans 15 amino acids. Germline V gene sequence: CDR1 SGHTA, CDR2 FQGNSA. The DNA of the CDR3 is TGTGCCAGCAGCTTAGCGATGCGGGCCACCGGGGAGCTGTTTTTT. It encodes CASSLAMRATGELFF.

V is TRBV9 and J is TRBJ1-1, with D uncertain. The V gene lost 0 bases and the J gene lost 6 bases, with 9 bases spanning the gap. CDR1 and CDR2 (germline): SGDLS, YYNGEE. This CDR3 spans 13 amino acids. CDR3 sequence reads: CASSVGIGAEAFF. DNA for the CDR3: TGTGCCAGCAGCGTAGGGATCGGCGCTGAAGCTTTCTTT.

This chain connects TRBV5-1 to TRBJ2-7; the D is unclear. CDR3 length: 10 amino acids. V lost 2 bases to trimming and J lost 3 bases, with 0 bases between them. From germline, CDR1 is SGHRS and CDR2 YFSETQ. The DNA of the CDR3 is TGCGCCAGCAGCTTCTACGAGCAGTACTTC. It encodes CASSFYEQYF. Using reference TRBV5-1 and TRBJ2-7 for the parts outside the CDR3, the full variable domain is KAGVTQTPRYLIKTRGQQVTLSCSPISGHRSVSWYQQTPGQGLQFLFEYFSETQRNKGNFPGRFSGRQFSNSRSEMNVSTLELGDSALYLCASSFYEQYFGPGTRLTVT.

In this sample, this clone turned up once. The chain uses TRBV19 and TRBJ1-5; weak D call: TRBD1 (5 bases). Germline V gives CDR1 LNHDA, CDR2 SQIVND (reference sequence). The CDR3 loop spans 18 amino acids. Deletions cut 7 bases from V and 0 bases from J, with 22 bases between. The CDR3 protein is CASTSIGPGPDSNQPQHF. The CDR3 DNA follows: TGTGCCAGTACCTCAATCGGCCCGGGACCTGATAGCAATCAGCCCCAGCATTTT.

The CDR3 protein is CASSSPGQGVTEAFF. For the CDR3, the DNA is TGTGCCAGCAGCTCACCGGGACAGGGGGTCACTGAAGCTTTCTTT. The chain couples TRBV2 to TRBJ1-1; 11 nucleotides line up with TRBD1. Germline V CDR1 and CDR2: SNHLY, FYNNEI. After removal of 6 bases from V and 4 bases from J, the junction contained 7 bases not matched to a gene. The CDR3 is made up of 15 amino acids.

V usage is TRBV27 and J usage is TRBJ1-4; D unclear. CDR3 length: 14 amino acids. Germline CDR1 reads MNHEY; CDR2 reads SMNVEV (reference sequence). V was clipped by 4 bases and J by 8 bases, with 14 bases between them. In nucleotides, the CDR3 is TGTGCCAGCAGTTCATCCGGGTTTGGGGAAAAACTGTTTTTT. Translation gives CASSSSGFGEKLFF.

The chain carries TRBV11-2 and TRBJ2-1, with D uncertain. Germline CDR1 SGHAT, CDR2 FQNNGV. The V end was cut by 1 base, the J end by 4 bases, with 17 bases between. This CDR3 is built from 17 residues. CDR3 amino acids: CASSLVGTRQLYNEQFF. The CDR3 coding sequence is TGTGCCAGCAGCTTAGTGGGCACCCGCCAGTTATACAATGAGCAGTTCTTC.

V usage is TRBV6-6 and J usage is TRBJ1-2, with 9 bases that match TRBD1. The CDR3 loop spans 12 amino acids. The V gene's germline CDR1 is MNHNY and CDR2 SVGAGI (reference sequence). The junction had 8 bases not matched to a gene; V was cut back by 10 bases and J by 8 bases. CDR3 residues: CATGTGPRGYTF. CDR3 bases: TGTGCCACGGGGACAGGGCCGCGAGGCTACACCTTC.